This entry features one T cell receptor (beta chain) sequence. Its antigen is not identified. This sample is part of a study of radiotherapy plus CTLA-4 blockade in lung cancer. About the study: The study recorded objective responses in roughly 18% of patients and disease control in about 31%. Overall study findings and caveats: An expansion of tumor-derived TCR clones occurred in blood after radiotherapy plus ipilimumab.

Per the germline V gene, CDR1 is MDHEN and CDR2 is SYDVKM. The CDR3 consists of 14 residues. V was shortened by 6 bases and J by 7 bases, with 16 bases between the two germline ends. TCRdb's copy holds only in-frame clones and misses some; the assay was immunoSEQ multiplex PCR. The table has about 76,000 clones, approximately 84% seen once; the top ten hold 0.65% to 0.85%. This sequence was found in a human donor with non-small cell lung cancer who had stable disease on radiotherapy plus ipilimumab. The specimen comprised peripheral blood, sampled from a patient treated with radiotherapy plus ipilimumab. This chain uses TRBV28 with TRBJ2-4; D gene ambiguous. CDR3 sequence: CASRKTLAGNIQYF. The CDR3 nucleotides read TGTGCCAGCAGGAAGACTTTAGCCGGGAACATTCAGTACTTC.